One T cell receptor beta chain is described in this entry. The clone's antigen remains unknown. There are no base qualities to consult, and no much larger clone falls within one base. The CDR3 has 15 amino acids, counting the end cysteine and phenylalanine. Only CDR3 DNA remains: 45 bases, in frame from the first base. The germline ends are 17 bases apart after V is trimmed by 4 bases and J by 4 bases. CDR1 and CDR2 (SGHTA, FQGNSA) derive from the germline V gene. The library came from PCR. The instrument was an Illumina HiSeq 4000. Bulk TCR libraries were made following a previously described method, with the TCR primers given in Table S5. Purification of total RNA was performed with the Qiagen AllPrep DNA/RNA kit. Reads from multiple sequencing runs of the same library were pooled before analysis. In the paper's pipeline: Reads were retained only if an exact TCR constant sequence was present, and the retained reads were trimmed to 150 nt and grouped according to their 12-nt molecular barcodes. Within each barcode group, reads were sub-clustered at a 15% Levenshtein threshold, and quality-weighted consensus sequences were built per RNA molecule. Non-functional sequences were removed, as were lower-count sequences one edit away from another. Barcode sub-clusters with fewer than 20% of the maximum read count were removed, based on fitting two negative binomial distributions. TCRdb's own reprocessing of the public reads used fastp at Q25 and MiXCR and kept productive beta chains. Rows are combined by CDR3 protein, so each entry shows the most common genes and DNA. The V and J calls here are based on TCRdb, not the publication. The sample table shows approximately 500,000 distinct CDR3 sequences, and about a fifth are seen once. The ten largest clones add up to more than 0.8% of the sample.

The data stem from a study of molecular identifiers for immune sequencing clone quantification (dated by TCRdb to the late 2010s). Looking at the study overall: For a replicate experiment, RNA from roughly 20,000 or 100,000 naive CD8 T cells was divided into five aliquots, and four of the five aliquots were sequenced. This methods study benchmarked molecular-identifier clustering-based TCR repertoire sequencing (MIDCIRS) and TCR RNA copy counting, using CD8 T cells to do so.

Results and caveats for the whole study, not just this receptor: Spiked-in Jurkat TCR RNA equal to a single cell's worth was reported to be detectable even within 1,100,000 naive CD8 T cells. The naive libraries included spiked-in Jurkat TCR RNA (10 copies' worth), and this Jurkat TCR RNA is not part of the donor repertoire. Without barcode sub-clustering, chimeric consensus sequences inflated TCR diversity; chimeras reached as high as 47%. Identical TCR molecules sharing a barcode could cause highly expanded clone sizes to be underestimated. In CMV-specific effector cells, over 99% of molecules were held by clones above 20 RNA copies, whereas under 1% of molecules were held by such clones in naive cells. Modeling gave roughly 3 recovered TCR RNA copies per cell versus about 10 by digital PCR, implying around 31% capture efficiency.

Naive CD8 T cell libraries were made from roughly 20,000 to 1,000,000 sorted cells using 10%, 30% or 50% of purified RNA. Naive CD8 T cells were FACS-sorted as CD8+CD4-CCR7+CD45RA+ on a BD FACSAria II into RLT Plus buffer. Detection sensitivity was tested by spiking Jurkat RNA equal to about 10 TCR copies' worth into samples containing 20,000-1,000,000 naive CD8 T cells. Enrichment of CD8 T cells was done with RosetteSep CD8+ T Cell Enrichment Cocktail plus Ficoll-Paque, and ACK red cell lysis came afterward. Recombination connected TRBV7-2 to TRBJ2-7; the D element might be TRBD1 or TRBD2, as each aligns at 5 bases. The source is a human donor in good health. Some libraries in this study had Jurkat cell RNA spiked in. The material sequenced was naive CD8+ T cells from blood, with Jurkat cell RNA spiked in. In the paper's terms, the cell subset or site label means: FACS-sorted CD8+CD4-CCR7+CD45RA+ naive T cells. The DNA sequence is given as TGTGCCAGCAGCTCCTACGAAGGGACGGGTTACGAGCAGTACTTC. The translation is CASSSYEGTGYEQYF.